The next 16 T cell receptor beta chains were all read from a single sample in a study of blood T cell repertoires in COVID-19. Assay used: immunoSEQ multiplex PCR; TCRdb lists only in-frame clones, some missing. Of about 240,000 clones listed, roughly 87% are singletons. Input material: peripheral blood. Every receptor here comes from a man aged 55 to 70 who had recovered from COVID-19.

The chain joins TRBV24-1 to TRBJ2-7; 8 bases are a match to TRBD2. The CDR3 covers 15 residues. The germline V gene has CDR1 KGHDR and CDR2 SFDVKD. After removal of 3 bases from V and 9 bases from J, the junction contained 12 bases not matched to a gene. In nucleotides, the CDR3 is TGTGCCACCAGTGATGCCCCAGGTTCGGGGGGGAGGCAGTACTTC. Residues: CATSDAPGSGGRQYF.

The chain links TRBV28 to TRBJ1-2; 10 nucleotides align to TRBD1. Germline loops: CDR1 MDHEN, CDR2 SYDVKM. The V and J ends lost 6 bases and 7 bases, in that order; junction bases with no gene match: 11. The CDR3 sequence is 15 residues long. The CDR3 protein is CASSLPPGQGSGYTF. CDR3 sequence (DNA): TGTGCCAGCAGCTTACCTCCGGGACAGGGGTCTGGCTACACCTTC.

The chain carries TRBV5-1 and TRBJ2-3; 10 bases map to TRBD2. Trimming took 6 bases from V and 6 from J; bases not matched to a gene: 7. Germline loops: CDR1 SGHRS, CDR2 YFSETQ. The CDR3 sequence is 14 residues long. The CDR3: CASTQAGGLDTQYF. CDR3 coding DNA: TGCGCCAGCACCCAAGCGGGGGGGCTGGATACGCAGTATTTT.

The rearrangement joins TRBV3-1 (or the pseudogene TRBV3-2) to TRBJ1-1, with D possibly being TRBD1 (6 bases). CDR1 is LGHDT, CDR2 YNNKEL, per germline (reference sequence). V was cut by 2 bases and J by 4 bases, with 11 bases left in between. This CDR3 spans 14 amino acids. The CDR3 loop reads CASSQLGAITEAFF. For the CDR3, the DNA is TGTGCCAGCAGCCAACTGGGGGCGATCACTGAAGCTTTCTTT.

The chain is built from TRBV5-1 and TRBJ2-5; 7 bases agree with TRBD1. The CDR3 has 14 residues. Germline V gene lookup returns CDR1 SGHRS and CDR2 YFSETQ. V trimming: 7 bases; J trimming: 5 bases; junction bases outside the gene matches: 11. The CDR3 sequence is CASRRGQARETQYF. CDR3 in DNA: TGCGCCAGCCGACGTGGACAGGCGAGGGAGACCCAGTACTTC.

This clone appeared once. The J gene is TRBJ2-2, the V gene TRBV4-1; TRBD2 might be the D (6 bases). From germline, CDR1 is MGHRA and CDR2 YSYEKL. The CDR3 runs 19 residues. Trimming left V 0 bases short and J 1 base short, with 18 bases between. CDR3 residues: CASSQDWLAGPLNTGELFF. In nucleotides, the CDR3 is TGCGCCAGCAGCCAAGATTGGTTGGCGGGACCCCTGAACACCGGGGAGCTGTTTTTT.

The chain employs TRBV11-2 and TRBJ2-3, with TRBD1 as a possible D gene (6 bases). The germline gives CDR1 SGHAT, CDR2 FQNNGV. Trimming removed 7 bases at V and 0 bases at J, with 17 bases between. This CDR3 is 16 amino acids long. CDR3 bases: TGTGCCAGCACCGGGTGGACAGTAGCTAGCACAGATACGCAGTATTTT. Its protein is CASTGWTVASTDTQYF.

This clone was detected only a few times. The chain combines TRBV7-9 with TRBJ1-2, with D unclear. The CDR3 consists of 13 residues. V dropped 3 bases and J dropped 6 bases, with 11 bases sitting between them. Looked up from germline, CDR1 is SEHNR and CDR2 is FQNEAQ (reference sequence). CDR3 residues: CASSLGPGNGYTF. CDR3 nucleotide sequence: TGTGCCAGCAGCTTGGGTCCGGGGAATGGCTACACCTTC.

The gene calls are TRBV5-1 and TRBJ2-1; a possible D gene is TRBD2 (7 bases). The germline gives CDR1 SGHRS, CDR2 YFSETQ. The CDR3 is 14 residues long. V was cut by 4 bases and J by 3 bases, with 11 bases left in between. This CDR3 reads CASSEGGLYNEQFF. The CDR3 DNA sequence: TGCGCCAGCAGCGAGGGGGGGCTCTACAATGAGCAGTTCTTC.

The V call is TRBV5-1, the J call TRBJ2-1, with 8 bases that match TRBD1. This CDR3 spans 14 amino acids. Germline loops: CDR1 SGHRS, CDR2 YFSETQ. Trimming at V came to 2 bases and at J to 6 bases, leaving 4 bases not matched to a gene. CDR3 region: CASSFRTGSNEQFF. For the CDR3, the DNA is TGCGCCAGCAGCTTTCGGACAGGGAGCAATGAGCAGTTCTTC.

The chain uses TRBV5-4 and TRBJ1-1; tentatively, D is TRBD1 (5 bases). The CDR3 length is 15 residues. CDR1 SGHNT and CDR2 YYREEE come from the germline V gene (reference sequence). V lost 3 bases to trimming and J lost 4 bases, with 16 bases between them. CDR3 sequence (DNA): TGTGCCAGCAGCTCTCAGATAGGGGCTGGCACTGAAGCTTTCTTT. This gives the protein CASSSQIGAGTEAFF.

The chain combines TRBV2 with TRBJ2-1, with D hard to call. The germline CDR1 and CDR2 sequences are SNHLY and FYNNEI. This CDR3 region has 13 residues. Trimming removed 5 bases at V and 9 bases at J, with 14 bases between. The CDR3 protein is CASSPVLSGEQFF. DNA for the CDR3: TGTGCCAGCAGTCCTGTCTTGTCGGGTGAGCAGTTCTTC.

V usage is TRBV6-5 and J usage is TRBJ2-6, with a weak D call TRBD1 (5 bases). The CDR3 covers 15 residues. CDR1 is MNHEY and CDR2 is SVGAGI in the germline V gene. Trimming left V 6 bases short and J 0 bases short, with 9 bases between. The DNA of the CDR3 is TGTGCCAGCAGACAGGTCGCCTCTGGGGCCAACGTCCTGACTTTC. Amino acids: CASRQVASGANVLTF.

Written as DNA, the CDR3 is TGTGCCAGCAGTGCACAGGGGGCCAATCAGCCCCAGCATTTT. Protein product: CASSAQGANQPQHF. The chain employs TRBV27 and TRBJ1-5; 9 bases fit TRBD1. The J segment lost 3 bases and the V segment lost 5 bases, leaving 2 bases of the junction unmatched. The CDR3 loop spans 14 amino acids. CDR1 and CDR2 from the germline V gene are MNHEY and SMNVEV (reference sequence).

The V call is TRBV5-1, the J call TRBJ1-2, with 12 bases fitting TRBD1. Germline V CDR1 and CDR2: SGHRS, YFSETQ. Trimming took 0 bases from V and 8 from J; bases not matched to a gene: 2. There are 14 residues in the CDR3. Here the CDR3 DNA reads TGCGCCAGCAGCTTGGGAGGGACAGGGGGCGGCTACACCTTC. Protein: CASSLGGTGGGYTF. The whole variable domain, remainder taken from reference TRBV5-1 and TRBJ1-2, is KAGVTQTPRYLIKTRGQQVTLSCSPISGHRSVSWYQQTPGQGLQFLFEYFSETQRNKGNFPGRFSGRQFSNSRSEMNVSTLELGDSALYLCASSLGGTGGGYTFGSGTRLTVV.

The chain joins TRBV15 to TRBJ1-5, with D hard to call. Trimming took off 0 bases at V and 7 bases at J, with 7 bases between the two ends. Per the germline V gene, CDR1 is LNHNV and CDR2 is YYDKDF (reference sequence). There are 13 residues in the CDR3. The CDR3: CATSRDYIQPQHF. CDR3 sequence (DNA): TGTGCCACCAGCAGAGATTATATCCAGCCCCAGCATTTT.